This passage covers 32 T cell receptor beta chains from one sample sequenced in a study of T cell changes during pregnancy in multiple sclerosis. TCRdb keeps only in-frame clones here, not all; method: immunoSEQ multiplex PCR. The sample consists of roughly 56,000 clones, roughly nine tenths of them appearing once. Material: CD4+ T cells from peripheral blood mononuclear cells, obtained after pregnancy. These receptors came from a female donor in good health, enrolled as a control in a pregnancy study.

This chain joins TRBV9 and TRBJ1-2; 8 bases line up with TRBD1. This CDR3 has 16 amino acids. Germline V CDR1 and CDR2: SGDLS, YYNGEE. With V trimmed by 3 bases and J by 0 bases, 7 bases remained unmatched. Here the CDR3 reads CASSGGTGSTNYGYTF. The CDR3 DNA reads TGTGCCAGCAGCGGAGGGACAGGATCTACTAACTATGGCTACACCTTC.

This clone was recorded only once. The chain has TRBV7-2 and TRBJ2-5, with a weak D call TRBD1 (5 bases). The CDR3 has 14 amino acids. V was clipped by 2 bases and J by 5 bases, with 12 bases between them. Germline V CDR1 and CDR2: SGHTA, FQGNSA. The CDR3 nucleotides are TGTGCCAGCAGCTTAATCAGGGATGGGGAGACCCAGTACTTC. Translating gives CASSLIRDGETQYF.

This clone appeared once. The rearrangement links TRBV18 to TRBJ1-4, with 10 bases aligning to TRBD1. Germline V lookup: CDR1 KGHSH, CDR2 LQKENI. V trimming: 3 bases; J trimming: 3 bases; junction bases outside the gene matches: 7. The CDR3 runs 17 residues. CDR3 loop: CASSPPGQGRSNEKLFF. The DNA of the CDR3 is TGTGCCAGCTCACCGCCGGGACAGGGGAGGTCTAATGAAAAACTGTTTTTT.

The V and J genes are TRBV11-3 and TRBJ1-6; 7 bases agree with TRBD1. This CDR3 has 19 amino acids. The trim removed 4 bases at V and 0 bases at J, leaving 12 bases unmatched. CDR1 is SGHNT, CDR2 YENEEA, per germline. The CDR3 bases are TGTGCCAGCAGCTCCCAAAGGGACAGCTTTAGCTCCTATAATTCACCCCTCCACTTT. This gives the protein CASSSQRDSFSSYNSPLHF. Based on the CDR3 plus reference TRBV11-3 and TRBJ1-6, the full variable domain is EAGVVQSPRYKIIEKKQPVAFWCNPISGHNTLYWYLQNLGQGPELLIRYENEEAVDDSQLPKDRFSAERLKGVDSTLKIQPAELGDSAVYLCASSSQRDSFSSYNSPLHFGNGTRLTVT.

The chain carries TRBV30 and TRBJ1-6; D is possibly TRBD1 (5 bases). The V gene's germline CDR1 is GTSNPN and CDR2 SVGIG (reference sequence). The ends were cut back, 1 base at V and 4 bases at J, with 17 bases in the middle. This CDR3 is 17 amino acids long. The DNA of the CDR3 is TGTGCCTGGAGTGCCATACGACAGAATATTTATAATTCACCCCTCCACTTT. The encoded protein is CAWSAIRQNIYNSPLHF.

The V gene is TRBV6-5, the J gene TRBJ2-5, with 8 bases matching TRBD2. The CDR3 consists of 15 residues. From germline, CDR1 is MNHEY and CDR2 SVGAGI. The J segment lost 4 bases and the V segment lost 6 bases, leaving 10 bases of the junction unmatched. CDR3 nucleotide sequence: TGTGCCAGCAGATCCATCGGGGGGGGCGGAGAGACCCAGTACTTC. As protein: CASRSIGGGGETQYF.

A word on this clone: One end of the junction does not line up with germline, which may come from a read error. This sequence joins TRBV11-2 and TRBJ2-7, with D perhaps matching TRBD1 (6 bases). CDR3 length: 13 residues. In germline, CDR1 is SGHAT, CDR2 FQNNGV. The CDR3 coding sequence is TGTGCCAGCAGCCTAGAGGAAACAGGGCATCCGTACTTC. Its translation: CASSLEETGHPYF.

The CDR3 region is CAWTSSFRVPSDTQYF. The CDR3 bases are TGTGCCTGGACGTCAAGTTTCAGGGTCCCCTCAGATACGCAGTATTTT. This rearrangement joins TRBV30 to TRBJ2-3; possibly TRBD1 for D (5 bases). Germline lookup yields CDR1 GTSNPN and CDR2 SVGIG (reference sequence). V was trimmed by 4 bases and J by 4 bases, leaving 21 bases between them. The CDR3 loop spans 16 amino acids.

V is TRBV27 and J is TRBJ1-2; no clear D gene. V was pared by 0 bases and J by 5 bases, with 7 bases between. The CDR3 has 13 residues. The germline CDR1 and CDR2 sequences are MNHEY and SMNVEV (reference sequence). DNA of the CDR3: TGTGCCAGCAGTTTATCGTCAGTGTATGGCTACACCTTC. It yields the protein CASSLSSVYGYTF.

V and J are TRBV27 and TRBJ1-1, with 8 bases fitting TRBD1. CDR3 length: 14 amino acids. V lost 5 bases, J lost 1 base, and 3 bases stayed unmatched. Per germline, CDR1 MNHEY and CDR2 SMNVEV (reference sequence). The CDR3 is CASSRDRGNTEAFF. In nucleotides, the CDR3 is TGTGCCAGCAGTCGAGACAGGGGGAACACTGAAGCTTTCTTT.

The chain carries TRBV4-2 and TRBJ2-1; 11 bases align to TRBD2. This CDR3 region has 15 residues. Unmatched junction bases numbered 7, after V lost 7 bases and J lost 5 bases. In germline, CDR1 is LGHNA, CDR2 YNFKEQ. The CDR3 coding sequence is TGTGCCAGCACCCCCCTAGCGGGGGGAAACAATGAGCAGTTCTTC. Its protein product is CASTPLAGGNNEQFF.

The genes are TRBV15 and TRBJ1-2; 7 bases align to TRBD1. The germline V gene encodes CDR1 LNHNV and CDR2 YYDKDF (reference sequence). This CDR3 is built from 16 residues. V lost 2 bases and J lost 3; bases outside the gene matches: 9. CDR3: CATSRWDSPPDYGYTF. CDR3 nucleotide sequence: TGTGCCACCAGCAGATGGGACAGTCCTCCGGACTATGGCTACACCTTC.

The rearrangement uses TRBV19 and TRBJ1-1; 8 bases map to TRBD1. The CDR3 extends over 14 amino acids. Germline values: CDR1 LNHDA, CDR2 SQIVND (reference sequence). Trimming at V came to 5 bases and at J to 4 bases, leaving 6 bases not matched to a gene. The CDR3 DNA follows: TGTGCCAGTAGTCCACAGGGGGTTGGCACTGAAGCTTTCTTT. Translating it yields CASSPQGVGTEAFF.

This clone was detected only a few times. The chain recombines TRBV7-6 with TRBJ1-1; D is perhaps TRBD1 (5 bases). The CDR3 totals 15 residues. V dropped 1 base and J dropped 0 bases, with 9 bases sitting between them. Germline assignment: CDR1 SGHVS and CDR2 FNYEAQ. Written as DNA, the CDR3 is TGTGCCAGCAGCTTAGAGGGGTCGGTGAACACTGAAGCTTTCTTT. Its protein is CASSLEGSVNTEAFF.

The chain uses TRBV19 and TRBJ1-5; the D is unclear. Trimming pared 0 bases from V and 4 bases from J, leaving 10 bases between. Germline values: CDR1 LNHDA, CDR2 SQIVND (reference sequence). This CDR3 is built from 15 residues. The CDR3 DNA follows: TGTGCCAGTAGTATAGATCGAAGAGAAAATCAGCCCCAGCATTTT. It encodes CASSIDRRENQPQHF.

V gene TRBV30 combines with J gene TRBJ1-1; tentative D call: TRBD1 (5 bases). The CDR3 consists of 13 residues. Germline loops: CDR1 GTSNPN, CDR2 SVGIG (reference sequence). V lost 4 bases, J lost 0 bases, and 9 bases lay in between. This CDR3 is CAWMTDMNTEAFF. CDR3 bases: TGTGCCTGGATGACGGACATGAACACTGAAGCTTTCTTT.

The chain links TRBV30 to TRBJ1-2; no clear D gene. V was pared by 3 bases and J by 0 bases, with 14 bases between. The CDR3 covers 15 residues. CDR1 is GTSNPN and CDR2 is SVGIG in the germline V gene (reference sequence). The CDR3 sequence: CAWSAGGPTNYGYTF. The CDR3 DNA follows: TGTGCCTGGAGCGCTGGAGGGCCTACTAACTATGGCTACACCTTC.

The chain is built from TRBV19 and TRBJ2-7; D is perhaps TRBD2 (5 bases). V was clipped by 3 bases and J by 5 bases, with 11 bases between them. Per germline, CDR1 LNHDA and CDR2 SQIVND (reference sequence). CDR3 length: 13 residues. CDR3 protein: CASSMTTDDEQYF. Here the CDR3 DNA reads TGTGCCAGTAGTATGACTACCGACGACGAGCAGTACTTC.

The chain has TRBV7-2 and TRBJ2-2; the match to TRBD2 covers 12 bases. Germline V gene sequence: CDR1 SGHTA, CDR2 FQGNSA. The CDR3 runs 18 residues. J lost 2 bases, V lost 1 base, and 5 bases had no gene match. CDR3 in DNA: TGTGCCAGCAGCTTAGTAGCTAGCGGGGGGGGAAACACCGGGGAGCTGTTTTTT. It translates to CASSLVASGGGNTGELFF.

V usage is TRBV7-2 and J usage is TRBJ2-5, with 7 bases identical to TRBD2. The trim removed 0 bases at V and 2 bases at J, leaving 6 bases unmatched. Germline V lookup: CDR1 SGHTA, CDR2 FQGNSA. The CDR3 length is 16 residues. The CDR3 coding sequence is TGTGCCAGCAGCTTAGCCGGGCGGGGGAATCAAGAGACCCAGTACTTC. Amino acids: CASSLAGRGNQETQYF.

The V and J genes are TRBV11-3 and TRBJ1-1; D remains unclear. There are 15 residues in the CDR3. Germline CDR1 reads SGHNT; CDR2 reads YENEEA. Trimming took off 0 bases at V and 6 bases at J, with 14 bases between the two ends. In nucleotides, the CDR3 is TGTGCCAGCAGCTTAGATAGCGGCCACAGCTCTGAAGCTTTCTTT. This codes for CASSLDSGHSSEAFF.

J is TRBJ2-3 and V is TRBV5-1; TRBD2 might be the D (7 bases). V was clipped by 6 bases and J by 3 bases, with 14 bases between them. The CDR3 contains 14 residues. Germline CDR1 SGHRS, CDR2 YFSETQ. The CDR3 nucleotides read TGCGCCAGCACCCTGAGGGGGGGGACAGATACGCAGTATTTT. Protein: CASTLRGGTDTQYF. Together with reference TRBV5-1 and TRBJ2-3, the CDR3 gives the full variable domain: KAGVTQTPRYLIKTRGQQVTLSCSPISGHRSVSWYQQTPGQGLQFLFEYFSETQRNKGNFPGRFSGRQFSNSRSEMNVSTLELGDSALYLCASTLRGGTDTQYFGPGTRLTVL.

The chain uses TRBV7-8 and TRBJ1-3; D might be TRBD1 (5 bases). Germline V gene lookup returns CDR1 SGHVS and CDR2 FQNEAQ. CDR3 length equals 18 residues. V lost 1 base, J lost 0 bases, and 16 bases lay in between. CDR3 protein: CASSLVPGPSSSGNTIYF. The CDR3 nucleotides are TGTGCCAGCAGCTTAGTCCCAGGGCCATCGAGCTCTGGAAACACCATATATTTT.

This rearrangement joins TRBV11-2 to TRBJ2-1; tentatively, D is TRBD1 (5 bases). V was pared by 3 bases and J by 4 bases, with 13 bases between. The CDR3 spans 15 residues. Germline V gene sequence: CDR1 SGHAT, CDR2 FQNNGV. This CDR3 reads CASSFSGITYNEQFF. The CDR3 bases are TGTGCCAGCAGCTTTTCAGGGATAACATACAATGAGCAGTTCTTC.

V is TRBV5-4 and J is TRBJ1-4, with D possibly TRBD1 on 6 matching bases. This CDR3 has 13 amino acids. Germline V gene lookup returns CDR1 SGHNT and CDR2 YYREEE (reference sequence). V lost 5 bases and J 6 bases, leaving 11 bases between the germline ends. CDR3 sequence (DNA): TGTGCCAGCAGTAACAGGGTTGATGAAAAACTGTTTTTT. Its protein product is CASSNRVDEKLFF.

V gene TRBV14 combines with J gene TRBJ1-1; D is unresolved. Germline V gene lookup returns CDR1 SGHDN and CDR2 FVKESK. V was shortened by 1 base and J by 6 bases, with 21 bases between the two germline ends. This CDR3 comprises 17 residues. This CDR3 reads CASSQGLLVQRVSEAFF. As DNA, the CDR3 is TGTGCCAGCAGCCAAGGCCTATTGGTCCAGAGGGTCTCTGAAGCTTTCTTT.

J is TRBJ1-5 and V is TRBV4-2; 7 nucleotides line up with TRBD1. The germline gives CDR1 LGHNA, CDR2 YNFKEQ. Trimming took 5 bases from V and 5 from J; bases not matched to a gene: 9. This CDR3 is 15 amino acids long. CDR3 amino acids: CASSGRQGSDQPQHF. CDR3 DNA sequence: TGTGCCAGCAGCGGAAGACAGGGTTCCGATCAGCCCCAGCATTTT.

This chain joins TRBV7-2 and TRBJ2-7, with D perhaps TRBD1 (6 bases). CDR1 and CDR2 from the germline V gene are SGHTA and FQGNSA. The V end was cut by 4 bases, the J end by 0 bases, with 10 bases between. The CDR3 contains 14 residues. CDR3 residues: CASSSDRYSYEQYF. CDR3 bases: TGTGCCAGCAGCTCAGACAGGTACTCCTACGAGCAGTACTTC.

CDR3 coding DNA: TGTGCCAGCAGTCCGACTCATAGCACAGATACGCAGTATTTT. Amino acid sequence: CASSPTHSTDTQYF. This chain joins TRBV7-3 and TRBJ2-3; D is ambiguous. Trimming cost V 6 bases and J 0 bases, with 10 bases left between them. The germline V gene encodes CDR1 SGHTA and CDR2 FQGTGA. The CDR3 contains 14 residues.

The chain has TRBV19 and TRBJ2-1; 8 nucleotides agree with TRBD1. Germline loops: CDR1 LNHDA, CDR2 SQIVND (reference sequence). This CDR3 spans 15 amino acids. V shed 8 bases, J shed 4 bases, and the junction held 10 bases outside the gene matches. The CDR3 here is CASRDRGSEYNEQFF. CDR3 bases: TGTGCCAGTCGAGACAGGGGATCGGAGTACAATGAGCAGTTCTTC.

This sequence joins TRBV4-3 and TRBJ1-2, with D possibly matching TRBD1 (5 bases). Looked up from germline, CDR1 is LGHNA and CDR2 is YSLEER. The CDR3 is made up of 15 amino acids. Trimming left V 0 bases short and J 3 bases short, with 11 bases between. The CDR3 DNA reads TGCGCCAGCAGCCAAGAGGCACGACAGTACTATGGCTACACCTTC. This encodes CASSQEARQYYGYTF.

This rearrangement joins TRBV10-3 to TRBJ1-1; no definite D call. The germline CDR1 and CDR2 sequences are ENHRY and SYGVKD. The CDR3 runs 12 residues. V dropped 5 bases and J dropped 1 base, with 5 bases sitting between them. Here the CDR3 reads CAISTPNTEAFF. The CDR3 coding sequence is TGTGCCATCAGTACACCGAACACTGAAGCTTTCTTT.